A single sample gave rise to the 13 T cell receptor beta chains below, sequenced in a study of blood T cell repertoires in COVID-19. The data were produced by immunoSEQ multiplex PCR, yet TCRdb's version contains in-frame clones alone and is incomplete. Here the sample spans 130,000 to 150,000 clones, 88% being singletons. Sample: peripheral blood. The receptor source for this set is a human donor in a cohort sampled during active COVID-19.

A remark on this clone: At one of its ends the junction is not consistent with the germline gene, which may arise from a read error. The V call is TRBV6-2 or TRBV6-3, the J call TRBJ2-1, with 7 bases that match TRBD1. Germline V lookup: CDR1 MNHEY, CDR2 SVGEGT. The length of the CDR3 is 18 residues. The CDR3 loop reads CASSYASYRDSYYSEQFF. The CDR3 nucleotides read TGTGCCAGCAGTTACGCATCTTACCGGGACAGTTATTACAGTGAGCAGTTCTTC.

For the CDR3, the DNA is TGTGCCAGCAGCACCTCGGGACAGCGAATTTACGAGCAGTACTTC. This codes for CASSTSGQRIYEQYF. The chain joins TRBV2 to TRBJ2-7; TRBD1 matches 7 bases. Per the germline V gene, CDR1 is SNHLY and CDR2 is FYNNEI. The CDR3 totals 15 residues. V was pared by 6 bases and J by 4 bases, with 12 bases of the junction left unmatched.

This CDR3 reads CASRSWTGRTDTQYF. CDR3 DNA: TGTGCCAGCAGGAGTTGGACAGGGCGGACAGATACGCAGTATTTT. The V gene is TRBV28, the J gene TRBJ2-3; 8 nucleotides agree with TRBD1. Germline values: CDR1 MDHEN, CDR2 SYDVKM. Trimming removed 6 bases from V and 3 bases from J; junction bases left unmatched: 8. CDR3 length: 15 amino acids.

The chain has TRBV5-1 and TRBJ2-4, with TRBD1 as a possible D gene (6 bases). Trimming removed 2 bases from V and 0 bases from J, with 12 bases in between. CDR1 and CDR2 (germline): SGHRS, YFSETQ. The CDR3 is made up of 16 amino acids. The DNA for the CDR3 is TGCGCCAGCAGCTTAGGGCAGGGGCTAGCCAAAAACATTCAGTACTTC. It specifies CASSLGQGLAKNIQYF. The full variable domain, rest sourced from reference TRBV5-1 and TRBJ2-4, is KAGVTQTPRYLIKTRGQQVTLSCSPISGHRSVSWYQQTPGQGLQFLFEYFSETQRNKGNFPGRFSGRQFSNSRSEMNVSTLELGDSALYLCASSLGQGLAKNIQYFGAGTRLSVL.

This rearrangement joins TRBV3-1 (or the pseudogene TRBV3-2) to TRBJ2-5, with D tentatively TRBD2 (5 bases). Trimming shortened V by 4 bases and J by 7 bases, and 16 bases separated the two germline ends. In germline, CDR1 is LGHDT, CDR2 YNNKEL (reference sequence). The length of the CDR3 is 14 residues. CDR3 residues: CASSRTYPSRTQYF. The CDR3 DNA follows: TGTGCCAGCAGCCGGACCTATCCTAGCAGGACCCAGTACTTC.

The rearrangement uses TRBV24-1 and TRBJ2-1; 8 positions agree with TRBD1. This CDR3 is built from 15 residues. Trimming removed 4 bases from V and 2 bases from J; junction bases left unmatched: 3. Looked up from germline, CDR1 is KGHDR and CDR2 is SFDVKD. The CDR3 protein is CATSDLTGAYNEQFF. The CDR3 DNA is TGTGCCACCAGTGACCTGACAGGGGCCTACAATGAGCAGTTCTTC.

The chain couples TRBV14 to TRBJ2-2; 14 positions agree with TRBD2. CDR1 SGHDN and CDR2 FVKESK come from the germline V gene. There are 18 residues in the CDR3. V dropped 0 bases and J dropped 6; count of bases not matched to a gene: 6. CDR3 protein: CASSQDKKGLAGAGELFF. In DNA, the CDR3 is TGTGCCAGCAGCCAAGATAAAAAGGGACTAGCGGGAGCCGGGGAGCTGTTTTTT. The variable domain in full, with the rest retrieved from reference TRBV14 and TRBJ2-2, is EAGVTQFPSHSVIEKGQTVTLRCDPISGHDNLYWYRRVMGKEIKFLLHFVKESKQDESGMPNNRFLAERTGGTYSTLKVQPAELEDSGVYFCASSQDKKGLAGAGELFFGEGSRLTVL.

The chain uses TRBV30 and TRBJ2-5; TRBD1 aligns across 9 bases. This CDR3 has 16 amino acids. The junction had 12 bases not matched to a gene; V was cut back by 5 bases and J by 2 bases. Germline V gene lookup returns CDR1 GTSNPN and CDR2 SVGIG (reference sequence). The CDR3 is CAWAPGQGQWQETQYF. The DNA of the CDR3 is TGTGCCTGGGCCCCGGGACAGGGACAGTGGCAAGAGACCCAGTACTTC.

J is TRBJ2-1 and V is TRBV29-1; D unresolved. The CDR3 runs 11 residues. V dropped 8 bases and J dropped 6 bases, with 11 bases sitting between them. Germline V gene data show CDR1 as SQVTM and CDR2 as ANQGSEA. CDR3 amino acids: CSSPGLNEQFF. The DNA for the CDR3 is TGCAGCTCCCCCGGTCTCAATGAGCAGTTCTTC.

The rearrangement joins TRBV7-2 to TRBJ2-2; D gene uncertain. The ends were cut back, 1 base at V and 0 bases at J, with 9 bases in the middle. Germline lookup yields CDR1 SGHTA and CDR2 FQGNSA. The CDR3 has 16 amino acids. In nucleotides, the CDR3 is TGTGCCAGCAGCTTAGGTTCGAGAACGAACACCGGGGAGCTGTTTTTT. Protein sequence: CASSLGSRTNTGELFF.

The rearrangement uses TRBV7-9 and TRBJ1-4; 10 nucleotides agree with TRBD1. Per the germline V gene, CDR1 is SEHNR and CDR2 is FQNEAQ (reference sequence). J was trimmed by 4 bases and V by 5 bases; bases with no gene match: 4. This CDR3 is 15 amino acids long. The DNA for the CDR3 is TGTGCCAGCAGCCGGCGGACAGGGGGTAATGAAAAACTGTTTTTT. It translates to CASSRRTGGNEKLFF.

The chain carries TRBV5-4 and TRBJ2-2, with D tentatively TRBD1 (6 bases). This CDR3 has 15 amino acids. Trimming stripped 2 bases from V and 0 bases from J, with 8 bases between. Looked up from germline, CDR1 is SGHNT and CDR2 is YYREEE (reference sequence). The CDR3 DNA sequence: TGTGCCAGCAGCTTCGGGACATCGAACACCGGGGAGCTGTTTTTT. Encoded protein: CASSFGTSNTGELFF.

The rearrangement links TRBV6-5 to TRBJ2-7; no clear D gene. This CDR3 has 14 residues. CDR1 and CDR2 (germline): MNHEY, SVGAGI. Trimming stripped 5 bases from V and 0 bases from J, with 11 bases between. Here the CDR3 reads CASSLTEFSYEQYF. The CDR3 DNA is TGTGCCAGCAGTCTCACTGAGTTCTCCTACGAGCAGTACTTC.